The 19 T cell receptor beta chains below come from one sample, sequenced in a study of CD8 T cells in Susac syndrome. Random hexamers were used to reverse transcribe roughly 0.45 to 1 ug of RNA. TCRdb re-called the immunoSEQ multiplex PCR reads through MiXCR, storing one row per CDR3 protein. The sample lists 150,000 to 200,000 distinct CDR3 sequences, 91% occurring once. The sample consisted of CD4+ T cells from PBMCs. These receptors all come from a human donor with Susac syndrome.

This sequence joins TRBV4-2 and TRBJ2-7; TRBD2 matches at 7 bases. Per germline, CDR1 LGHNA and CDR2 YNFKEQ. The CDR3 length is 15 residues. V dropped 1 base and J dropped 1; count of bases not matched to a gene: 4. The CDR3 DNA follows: TGTGCCAGCAGCCAAGCAAGCGGGGAATCCTACGAGCAGTACTTC. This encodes CASSQASGESYEQYF.

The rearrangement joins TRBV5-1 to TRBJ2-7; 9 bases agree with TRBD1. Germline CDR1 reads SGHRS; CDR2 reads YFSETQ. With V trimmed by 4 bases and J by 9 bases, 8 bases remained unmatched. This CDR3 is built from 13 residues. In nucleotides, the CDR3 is TGCGCCAGCAGCCGGGGACAGGGTGATTCGCAGTACTTC. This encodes CASSRGQGDSQYF.

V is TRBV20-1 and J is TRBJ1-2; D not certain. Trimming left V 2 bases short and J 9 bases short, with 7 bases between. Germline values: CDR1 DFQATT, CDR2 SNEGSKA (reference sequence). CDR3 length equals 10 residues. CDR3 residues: CSARIGSYTF. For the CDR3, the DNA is TGCAGTGCTAGAATCGGGAGCTACACCTTC.

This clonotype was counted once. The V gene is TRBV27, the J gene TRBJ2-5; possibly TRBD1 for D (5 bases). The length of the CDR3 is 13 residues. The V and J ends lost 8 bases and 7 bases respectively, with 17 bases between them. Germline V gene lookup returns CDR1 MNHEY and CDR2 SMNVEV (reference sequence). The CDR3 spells CASVRGPGGTQYF. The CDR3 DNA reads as TGTGCCAGCGTTAGGGGCCCGGGTGGGACCCAGTACTTC.

The chain's CDR3 is CASQGARYGYTF. In DNA form, the CDR3 reads TGTGCCTCCCAGGGGGCTAGATATGGCTACACCTTC. The chain has TRBV30 and TRBJ1-2; 8 bases are shared with TRBD1. The CDR3 length is 12 residues. V trimming: 7 bases; J trimming: 5 bases; junction bases outside the gene matches: 6. In germline, CDR1 is GTSNPN, CDR2 SVGIG (reference sequence).

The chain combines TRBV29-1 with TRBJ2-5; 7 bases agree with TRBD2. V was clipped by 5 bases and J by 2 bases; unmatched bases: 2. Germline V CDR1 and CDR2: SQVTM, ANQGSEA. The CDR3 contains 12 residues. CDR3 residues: CSVRGGQETQYF. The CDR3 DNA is TGCAGCGTTCGGGGAGGGCAAGAGACCCAGTACTTC.

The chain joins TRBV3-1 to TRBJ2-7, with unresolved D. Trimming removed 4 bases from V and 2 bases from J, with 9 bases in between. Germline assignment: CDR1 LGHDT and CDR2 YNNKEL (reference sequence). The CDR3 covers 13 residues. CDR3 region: CASSRVSTYEQYF. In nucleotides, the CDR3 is TGTGCCAGCAGCCGGGTTTCCACCTACGAGCAGTACTTC.

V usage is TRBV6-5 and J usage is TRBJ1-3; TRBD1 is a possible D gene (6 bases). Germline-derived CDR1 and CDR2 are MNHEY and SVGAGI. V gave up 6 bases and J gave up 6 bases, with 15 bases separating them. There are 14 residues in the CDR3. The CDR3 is CASRTRQGTNTIYF. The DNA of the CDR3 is TGTGCCAGCAGGACCAGGCAGGGGACAAACACCATATATTTT.

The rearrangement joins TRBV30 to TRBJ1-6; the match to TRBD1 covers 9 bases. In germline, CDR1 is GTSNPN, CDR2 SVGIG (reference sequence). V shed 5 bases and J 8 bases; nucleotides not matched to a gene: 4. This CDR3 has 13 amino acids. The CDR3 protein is CAWSGQGHSPLHF. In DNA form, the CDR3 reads TGTGCCTGGTCGGGACAGGGCCATTCACCCCTCCACTTT.

The CDR3 region has the DNA TGTGCCTGGAGTAGAGGGGATTCTGGCACTGAAGCTTTCTTT. Translation: CAWSRGDSGTEAFF. This rearrangement joins TRBV30 to TRBJ1-1, with a weak D call TRBD1 (5 bases). V lost 2 bases and J lost 4, with 14 bases in between. Per germline, CDR1 GTSNPN and CDR2 SVGIG (reference sequence). This CDR3 comprises 14 residues.

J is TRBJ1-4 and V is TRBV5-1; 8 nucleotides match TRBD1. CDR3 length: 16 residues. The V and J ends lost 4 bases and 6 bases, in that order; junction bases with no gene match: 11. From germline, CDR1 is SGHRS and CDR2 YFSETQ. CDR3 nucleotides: TGCGCCAGCAGCGGCAAACAGGGGGAGCGGGATGAAAAACTGTTTTTT. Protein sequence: CASSGKQGERDEKLFF.

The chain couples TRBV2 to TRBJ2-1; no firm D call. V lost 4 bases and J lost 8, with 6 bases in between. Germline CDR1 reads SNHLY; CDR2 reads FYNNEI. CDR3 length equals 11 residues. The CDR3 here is CASSAMYEQFF. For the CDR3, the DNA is TGTGCCAGCAGTGCGATGTATGAGCAGTTCTTC. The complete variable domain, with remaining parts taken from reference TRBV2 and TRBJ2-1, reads EPEVTQTPSHQVTQMGQEVILRCVPISNHLYFYWYRQILGQKVEFLVSFYNNEISEKSEIFDDQFSVERPDGSNFTLKIRSTKLEDSAMYFCASSAMYEQFFGPGTRLTVL.

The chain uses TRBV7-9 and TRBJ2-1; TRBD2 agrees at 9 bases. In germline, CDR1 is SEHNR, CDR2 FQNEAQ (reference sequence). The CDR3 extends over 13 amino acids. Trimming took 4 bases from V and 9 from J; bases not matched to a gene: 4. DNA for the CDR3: TGTGCCAGCAGCTCCAGCGGGGGGCCTGAGCAGTTCTTC. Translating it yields CASSSSGGPEQFF.

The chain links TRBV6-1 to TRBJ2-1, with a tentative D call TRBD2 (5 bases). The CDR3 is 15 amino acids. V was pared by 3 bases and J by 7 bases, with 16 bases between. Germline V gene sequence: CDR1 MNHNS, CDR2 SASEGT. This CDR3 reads CASSDHSDLSNEQFF. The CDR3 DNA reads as TGTGCCAGCAGTGACCATAGCGATTTAAGTAATGAGCAGTTCTTC.

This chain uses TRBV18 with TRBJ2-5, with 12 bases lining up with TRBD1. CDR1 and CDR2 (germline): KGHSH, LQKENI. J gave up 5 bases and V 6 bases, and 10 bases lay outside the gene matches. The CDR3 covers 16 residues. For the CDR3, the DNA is TGTGCCAGCTCCGCGGGACAGGGGGCGTTTTTGGAGACCCAGTACTTC. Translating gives CASSAGQGAFLETQYF. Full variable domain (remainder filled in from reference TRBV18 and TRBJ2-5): NAGVMQNPRHLVRRRGQEARLRCSPMKGHSHVYWYRQLPEEGLKFMVYLQKENIIDESGMPKERFSAEFPKEGPSILRIQQVVRGDSAAYFCASSAGQGAFLETQYFGPGTRLLVL.

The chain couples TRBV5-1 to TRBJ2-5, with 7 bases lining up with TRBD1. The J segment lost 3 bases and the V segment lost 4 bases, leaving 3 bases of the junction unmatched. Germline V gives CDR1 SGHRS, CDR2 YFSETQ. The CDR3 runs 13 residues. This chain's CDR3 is CASSQTGKETQYF. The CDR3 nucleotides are TGCGCCAGCAGCCAGACAGGGAAAGAGACCCAGTACTTC. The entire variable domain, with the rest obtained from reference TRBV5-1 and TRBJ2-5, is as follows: KAGVTQTPRYLIKTRGQQVTLSCSPISGHRSVSWYQQTPGQGLQFLFEYFSETQRNKGNFPGRFSGRQFSNSRSEMNVSTLELGDSALYLCASSQTGKETQYFGPGTRLLVL.

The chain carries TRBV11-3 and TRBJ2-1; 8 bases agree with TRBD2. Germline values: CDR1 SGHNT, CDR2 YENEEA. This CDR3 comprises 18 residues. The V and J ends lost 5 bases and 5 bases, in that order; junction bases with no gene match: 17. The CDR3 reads CASSARGATPPINNEQFF. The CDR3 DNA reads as TGTGCCAGCAGCGCGCGGGGGGCCACTCCTCCTATTAACAATGAGCAGTTCTTC.

The CDR3 spells CSATGTSGPGTQYF. The CDR3, as DNA: TGCAGTGCTACCGGGACTAGCGGGCCGGGGACCCAGTACTTC. The gene calls are TRBV20-1 and TRBJ2-5; 12 nucleotides agree with TRBD2. Per the germline V gene, CDR1 is DFQATT and CDR2 is SNEGSKA (reference sequence). The CDR3 sequence is 14 residues long. V trimming: 4 bases; J trimming: 7 bases; junction bases outside the gene matches: 7.

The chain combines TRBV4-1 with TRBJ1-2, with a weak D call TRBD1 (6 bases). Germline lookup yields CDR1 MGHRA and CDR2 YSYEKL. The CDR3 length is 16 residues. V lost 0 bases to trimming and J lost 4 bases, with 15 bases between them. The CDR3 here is CASSQDGSGAIYGYTF. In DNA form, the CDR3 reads TGCGCCAGCAGCCAAGATGGGTCAGGGGCCATCTATGGCTACACCTTC.